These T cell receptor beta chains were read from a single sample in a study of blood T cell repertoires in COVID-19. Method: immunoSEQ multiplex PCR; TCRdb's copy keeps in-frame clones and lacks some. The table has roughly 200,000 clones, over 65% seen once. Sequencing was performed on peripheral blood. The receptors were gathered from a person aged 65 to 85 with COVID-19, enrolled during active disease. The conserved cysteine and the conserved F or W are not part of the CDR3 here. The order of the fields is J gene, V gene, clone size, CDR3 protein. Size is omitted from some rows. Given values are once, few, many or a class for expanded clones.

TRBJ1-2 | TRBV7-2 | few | ASSLARGSDYGYT
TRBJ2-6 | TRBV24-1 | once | ATARAGANVLT
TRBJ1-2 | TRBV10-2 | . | ASSESRQNNYGYT
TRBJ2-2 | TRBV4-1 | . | ASSQWTSENTGELF
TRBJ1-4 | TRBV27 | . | ASSFVRATNEKLF
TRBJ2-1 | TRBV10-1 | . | ASSERQGHNEQF
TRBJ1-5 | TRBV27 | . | ASSLTGVQPQH
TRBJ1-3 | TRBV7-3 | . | ASSSGHSSGNTIY
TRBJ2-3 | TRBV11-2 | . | ASSKRARELDTQY
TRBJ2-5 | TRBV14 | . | ASSPSRQETQY
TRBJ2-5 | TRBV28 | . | ASSLQRGRVGETQY
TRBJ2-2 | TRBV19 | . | ASSIKAVTGELF
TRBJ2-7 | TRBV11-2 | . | ASSLVLGDEQY
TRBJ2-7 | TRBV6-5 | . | ASSLDKYEQY
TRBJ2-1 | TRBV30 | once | AWSRWSEQF
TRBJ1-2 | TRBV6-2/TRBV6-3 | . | ASSYSETAYGYT
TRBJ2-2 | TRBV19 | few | ATRSLGRESPNTGELF
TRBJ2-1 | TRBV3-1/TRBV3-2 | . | ASSQSSGDEQF
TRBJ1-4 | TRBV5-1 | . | ASSRDRGMSDGHEKLF
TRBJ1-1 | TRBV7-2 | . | ASKKYGGDTEAF
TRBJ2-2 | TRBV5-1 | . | ASSFSGIVPAGELF
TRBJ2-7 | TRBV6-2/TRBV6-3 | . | ASSYVSGGSSYEQY
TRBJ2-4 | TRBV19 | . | ASSPQSVAKNIQY
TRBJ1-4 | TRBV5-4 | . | ASSPGGGEREKLF
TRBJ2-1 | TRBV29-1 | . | SVALTNNPNEQF
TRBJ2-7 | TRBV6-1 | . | ASSEIRLYEQY
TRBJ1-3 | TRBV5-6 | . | ASSSGPGGTDGNTIY
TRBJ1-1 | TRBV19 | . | ASSATSGAEAF
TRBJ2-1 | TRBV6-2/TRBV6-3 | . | ASSASSGEYNEQF
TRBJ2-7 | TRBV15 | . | ATSLPGVYEQY
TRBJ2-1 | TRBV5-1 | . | ASSLALSGRYGYNEQF
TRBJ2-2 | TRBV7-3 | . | ASQQGSTGELF
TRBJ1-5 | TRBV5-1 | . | ASSLGLVGTGGNQPQH
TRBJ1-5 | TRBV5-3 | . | ARSLVRGDQPQH
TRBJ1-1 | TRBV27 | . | ASSLLGQGIGTEAF
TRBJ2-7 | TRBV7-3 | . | ASSSGTGDYEQY
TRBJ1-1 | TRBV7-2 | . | ASSSLQGSLAEAF
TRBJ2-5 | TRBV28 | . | ASRRAGGETQY
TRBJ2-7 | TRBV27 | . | ASSDRGLVPGEQY
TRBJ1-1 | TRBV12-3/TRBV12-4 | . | ASRQTGYTEAF
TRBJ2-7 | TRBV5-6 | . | ASSLQGYEQY
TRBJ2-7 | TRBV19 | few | ASSTNSGRGYEQY
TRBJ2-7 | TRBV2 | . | ASSEIGQLRQY
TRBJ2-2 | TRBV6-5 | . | ASSFRTGELF
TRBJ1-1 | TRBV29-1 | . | SVVLGTGATEAF
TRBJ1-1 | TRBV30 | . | AWDDGWPNTEAF